These 29 T cell receptor beta chains were all obtained from the same sample, sequenced in a study of blood T cells in healthy people across ages. A sample-barcoded 5' primer and a J-beta primer mix were used in a second PCR of about 7 to 12 cycles. MiXCR, applied by TCRdb to the 5' RACE reads, yields one record per CDR3 protein. The sample shows fewer than 800,000 distinct CDR3 sequences, 20% to 25% of them seen only once. This sample also belongs to another study, concerning T cells of mothers and their children.

Material for sequencing was blood. These receptors were obtained from a boy younger than 18 in good health.

This clonotype has only a few counts. The rearrangement uses TRBV14 and TRBJ2-2; no definite D call. Germline V gene data show CDR1 as SGHDN and CDR2 as FVKESK. The CDR3 contains 14 residues. V was shortened by 1 base and J by 6 bases, with 9 bases between the two germline ends. In nucleotides, the CDR3 is TGTGCCAGCAGCCAAGGAAACTTAGCCGGGGAGCTGTTTTTT. Encoded protein: CASSQGNLAGELFF.

A few counts support this clonotype. The genes are TRBV5-1 and TRBJ2-6; TRBD1 agrees at 10 bases. CDR3 length: 19 residues. The germline V gene encodes CDR1 SGHRS and CDR2 YFSETQ. V lost 3 bases and J lost 3; bases outside the gene matches: 12. CDR3 DNA: TGCGCCAGCAGCTCAAAAGAAGGACAGGGGGTATTTGGGGCCAACGTCCTGACTTTC. As protein: CASSSKEGQGVFGANVLTF.

This chain joins TRBV19 and TRBJ2-5; 8 bases map to TRBD1. The CDR3 runs 14 residues. Germline lookup yields CDR1 LNHDA and CDR2 SQIVND (reference sequence). V lost 8 bases, J lost 4 bases, and 9 bases stayed unmatched. CDR3 DNA sequence: TGTGCCAGTTCACCGCGCAGGGGGCTAGAGACCCAGTACTTC. Translation gives CASSPRRGLETQYF.

The CDR3 reads CASSTIGGAKLFF. The CDR3, as DNA: TGTGCCAGCAGCACGATAGGGGGCGCAAAACTGTTTTTT. The V call is TRBV12-3 or TRBV12-4, the J call TRBJ1-4, with TRBD1 matching 7 bases. This CDR3 has 13 residues. After removal of 6 bases from V and 10 bases from J, the junction contained 8 bases not matched to a gene.

The chain joins TRBV6-5 to TRBJ2-1; D is ambiguous. This CDR3 comprises 13 residues. V gave up 4 bases and J gave up 0 bases, with 4 bases separating them. Germline assignment: CDR1 MNHEY and CDR2 SVGAGI. The CDR3 reads CASSFTSYNEQFF. DNA for the CDR3: TGTGCCAGCAGTTTTACCTCCTACAATGAGCAGTTCTTC.

This clonotype was detected only a few times. Here the CDR3 reads CASSLEQVWTSGRSYEQYF. CDR3 bases: TGCGCCAGCAGCTTGGAACAAGTCTGGACTAGCGGGAGATCCTACGAGCAGTACTTC. The rearrangement joins TRBV5-1 to TRBJ2-5; 13 nucleotides align to TRBD2. The J call is doubtful: the DNA matches TRBJ2-7 better. CDR1 is SGHRS, CDR2 YFSETQ, per germline. The CDR3 is 19 residues long.

This clonotype appeared a few times. V gene TRBV6-2 or TRBV6-3 combines with J gene TRBJ2-2, with D maybe TRBD2 (6 bases). Between the trimmed V and J ends, which lost 11 bases and 4 bases, there was a span of 14 bases. Germline values: CDR1 MNHEY, CDR2 SVGEGT. The length of the CDR3 is 13 residues. CDR3 protein: CAGCQGGTGELFF. DNA for the CDR3: TGTGCCGGTTGCCAGGGAGGCACCGGGGAGCTGTTTTTT.

J is TRBJ2-3 and V is TRBV28; D gene uncertain. Germline CDR1 and CDR2: MDHEN and SYDVKM. CDR3 length equals 16 residues. With 5 bases removed from V and 0 bases from J, the gap between germline ends came to 15 bases. The CDR3 here is CASSDLNVPSTDTQYF. The CDR3 DNA sequence: TGTGCCAGCAGTGACCTCAACGTGCCTAGCACAGATACGCAGTATTTT.

The CDR3 region is CASSLGRVGQSANEQFF. CDR3 nucleotides: TGTGCCAGCAGCTTAGGGCGGGTCGGCCAGTCAGCAAATGAGCAGTTCTTC. The rearrangement uses TRBV7-9 and TRBJ2-1; TRBD2 might be the D (5 bases). Germline CDR1 reads SEHNR; CDR2 reads FQNEAQ (reference sequence). Deletions cut 1 base from V and 7 bases from J, with 20 bases between. The CDR3 is 17 residues long. Together with reference TRBV7-9 and TRBJ2-1, the CDR3 gives the full variable domain: DTGVSQNPRHKITKRGQNVTFRCDPISEHNRLYWYRQTLGQGPEFLTYFQNEAQLEKSRLLSDRFSAERPKGSFSTLEIQRTEQGDSAMYLCASSLGRVGQSANEQFFGPGTRLTVL.

This clonotype was observed a few times. V and J are TRBV18 and TRBJ2-7, with TRBD1 identical over 8 bases. V lost 4 bases to trimming and J lost 3 bases; unmatched junction nucleotides: 11. Germline V lookup: CDR1 KGHSH, CDR2 LQKENI. The CDR3 contains 16 residues. Written as DNA, the CDR3 is TGTGCCAGCTCACGAGGGACAGGAGCGAGGAGCTACGAGCAGTACTTC. Encoded protein: CASSRGTGARSYEQYF.

This clonotype was observed a handful of times. The chain recombines TRBV12-3 or TRBV12-4 with TRBJ1-4, with TRBD1 as a possible D gene (6 bases). The CDR3 is made up of 18 amino acids. V was pared by 8 bases and J by 3 bases, with 25 bases between. The DNA for the CDR3 is TGTGCCAGCGGCCCTCTGGGGCCGGGGGCCTATTCTAATGAAAAACTGTTTTTT. This gives the protein CASGPLGPGAYSNEKLFF.

The CDR3 reads CATSASRRPGADTQYF. For the CDR3, the DNA is TGTGCCACCAGTGCCTCACGACGACCGGGGGCAGATACGCAGTATTTT. The rearrangement joins TRBV24-1 to TRBJ2-3; maybe TRBD2 (6 bases). The V end was cut by 5 bases, the J end by 4 bases, with 18 bases between. This CDR3 spans 16 amino acids. CDR1 KGHDR and CDR2 SFDVKD come from the germline V gene.

Only a few counts were recorded for this clonotype. A junction boundary mismatches the germline segment, possibly from a read error. This chain connects TRBV6-6 to TRBJ2-7; maybe TRBD1 (5 bases). The length of the CDR3 is 13 residues. From germline, CDR1 is MNHNY and CDR2 SVGAGI (reference sequence). This chain's CDR3 is CASSPDSSCEQYF. CDR3 in DNA: TGTGCCAGCAGCCCCGACAGCTCCTGCGAGCAGTACTTC.

This clonotype was counted between two and nine times. V and J are TRBV20-1 and TRBJ1-3; D call uncertain. Germline values: CDR1 DFQATT, CDR2 SNEGSKA (reference sequence). This CDR3 contains 13 residues. Deletions cut 3 bases from V and 4 bases from J, with 10 bases between. In DNA, the CDR3 is TGCAGTGCTAGCGGCCAGGAAGGAAACACCATATATTTT. Protein: CSASGQEGNTIYF.

This clonotype appeared a few times. The chain carries TRBV20-1 and TRBJ2-7; 7 bases fit TRBD1. The CDR3 has 13 residues. V gave up 6 bases and J gave up 6 bases; unmatched junction bases: 11. CDR1 and CDR2 from the germline V gene are DFQATT and SNEGSKA (reference sequence). DNA for the CDR3: TGCAGTGCCGCCCTAAACACAGGGGTCGAGCAGTACTTC. Its translation is CSAALNTGVEQYF.

The V and J genes are TRBV6-6 and TRBJ2-1, with unresolved D. The CDR3 sequence is 11 residues long. V dropped 7 bases and J dropped 8 bases, with 9 bases sitting between them. Germline CDR1 MNHNY, CDR2 SVGAGI (reference sequence). The CDR3 coding sequence is TGTGCCAGCACCTTCTTGGATGAGCAGTTCTTC. This translates into CASTFLDEQFF.

The V and J genes are TRBV18 and TRBJ2-1, with D perhaps TRBD1 (6 bases). The J call is doubtful: the DNA matches TRBJ2-7 better. The CDR3 contains 17 residues. Germline CDR1 and CDR2: KGHSH and LQKENI. CDR3: CASSPFPSGHLDYEQYF. Here the CDR3 DNA reads TGTGCCAGCTCACCTTTTCCCTCGGGACACTTAGACTACGAGCAGTACTTC.

This clonotype was seen a few times. Germline and junction disagree at one end, which may indicate a read error. The genes are TRBV20-1 and TRBJ1-6; 7 nucleotides match TRBD1. The CDR3 spans 15 residues. CDR1 is DFQATT, CDR2 SNEGSKA, per germline (reference sequence). The CDR3 DNA follows: TGCGGTGCTAGAACGACAGGGCTCGGTGGTTCACCCCTCCACTTT. Translation: CGARTTGLGGSPLHF.

This clonotype was seen a handful of times. The V and J genes are TRBV27 and TRBJ2-7; 8 bases match TRBD2. The CDR3 is 15 amino acids. CDR1 and CDR2 from the germline V gene are MNHEY and SMNVEV (reference sequence). Trimming took 5 bases from V and 7 from J; bases not matched to a gene: 13. This CDR3 reads CASSIGLAGTREQYF. CDR3 sequence (DNA): TGTGCCAGCAGTATCGGACTAGCTGGTACCCGGGAGCAGTACTTC.

This chain connects TRBV9 to TRBJ2-7; 7 bases are shared with TRBD1. Losses at the gene ends were 3 bases for V and 5 bases for J; bases not matched to a gene: 8. This CDR3 has 14 residues. Per the germline V gene, CDR1 is SGDLS and CDR2 is YYNGEE. CDR3 protein: CASSAGTALHEQYF. The CDR3 DNA reads TGTGCCAGCAGCGCCGGGACAGCACTCCACGAGCAGTACTTC.

This rearrangement joins TRBV6-5 to TRBJ2-7; the match to TRBD1 covers 8 bases. The last part of the DNA fits TRBJ2-1 better; the J call may be wrong. From germline, CDR1 is MNHEY and CDR2 SVGAGI. This CDR3 is built from 14 residues. CDR3 bases: TGTGCCAGCAGTTACTCCCAGGGGGCATATGAGCAGTTCTTC. It encodes CASSYSQGAYEQFF.

This clonotype was observed a handful of times. The chain is built from TRBV28 and TRBJ2-7, with no clear D. Per the germline V gene, CDR1 is MDHEN and CDR2 is SYDVKM. The V end was cut by 6 bases, the J end by 4 bases, with 13 bases between. CDR3 length: 13 residues. This chain's CDR3 is CASSYLDGYEQYF. The CDR3 DNA is TGTGCCAGCAGCTACCTTGATGGGTACGAGCAGTACTTC.

The rearrangement uses TRBV4-2 and TRBJ2-7, with TRBD2 identical over 8 bases. The CDR3 consists of 14 residues. CDR1 and CDR2 from the germline V gene are LGHNA and YNFKEQ. V shed 1 base, J shed 9 bases, and the junction held 8 bases outside the gene matches. This chain's CDR3 is CASSQGLAPSSQYF. The CDR3 DNA follows: TGTGCCAGCAGCCAAGGACTAGCGCCGTCGTCGCAGTACTTC.

V and J are TRBV7-9 and TRBJ2-1; no firm D call. CDR1 and CDR2 from the germline V gene are SEHNR and FQNEAQ (reference sequence). The CDR3 spans 14 residues. V shed 1 base and J shed 5 bases, with 9 bases lying between them. CDR3 nucleotide sequence: TGTGCCAGCAGCTTAGACAATTTGAACAATGAGCAGTTCTTC. Its protein product is CASSLDNLNNEQFF.

This clonotype was observed a handful of times. CDR3 amino acids: CSARYETGVGAYNEQFF. The DNA of the CDR3 is TGCAGTGCTAGATACGAAACAGGGGTTGGGGCCTACAATGAGCAGTTCTTC. V and J are TRBV20-1 and TRBJ2-1; 7 bases fit TRBD1. Germline lookup yields CDR1 DFQATT and CDR2 SNEGSKA (reference sequence). Unmatched junction bases numbered 12, after V lost 2 bases and J lost 2 bases. The CDR3 is made up of 17 amino acids.

The CDR3: CASSPARQNSYEQYF. The CDR3 DNA reads as TGTGCCAGCAGCCCAGCCCGACAGAACTCCTACGAGCAGTACTTC. This chain links TRBV12-3 or TRBV12-4 with TRBJ2-1, with D possibly being TRBD1 (5 bases). The end of the DNA is better explained by TRBJ2-7, so the J call may be wrong. This CDR3 has 15 residues.

V gene TRBV29-1 combines with J gene TRBJ2-3; D is possibly TRBD2 (6 bases). Deletions cut 8 bases from V and 1 base from J, with 13 bases between. The CDR3 runs to 13 residues. Germline V gene sequence: CDR1 SQVTM, CDR2 ANQGSEA. The DNA of the CDR3 is TGCAGCCCTTGGTTAGCGGGCACAGATACGCAGTATTTT. Translation gives CSPWLAGTDTQYF.

The rearrangement uses TRBV20-1 and TRBJ2-2; 11 bases are a match to TRBD2. CDR3 length equals 19 residues. V lost 2 bases and J lost 5; bases outside the gene matches: 16. Germline V lookup: CDR1 DFQATT, CDR2 SNEGSKA (reference sequence). CDR3 sequence (DNA): TGCAGTGCTAGAAGTCTAGCGGGAGGTGGGGTGTCGGTTACCGGGGAGCTGTTTTTT. Its translation is CSARSLAGGGVSVTGELFF.

There are many counts of this clonotype. The chain carries TRBV29-1 and TRBJ2-1; D perhaps matches TRBD2 (6 bases). Between the trimmed V and J ends, which lost 4 bases and 3 bases, there was a span of 7 bases. The CDR3 extends over 12 amino acids. CDR1 SQVTM and CDR2 ANQGSEA come from the germline V gene. The DNA of the CDR3 is TGCAGCGTTGCGGGGGTCTACAATGAGCAGTTCTTC. It codes for CSVAGVYNEQFF.